These T cell receptor beta chains were read from a single sample in a study of cytomegalovirus exposure and HLA in healthy donors. Assay used: immunoSEQ multiplex PCR; TCRdb lists only in-frame clones, some missing. The data show under 200,000 clones, approximately 85% seen once. The material sequenced was PBMCs. The source of these receptors is a girl aged 2-10 years in good health and CMV-seropositive. The CDR3 runs from the conserved cysteine through the conserved F or W. The order of the fields is V gene, D gene, CDR3 protein. The D gene is left open where the match is weak.

>TRBV5-6|TRBD2
CASSLVLTSPSYNEQFF
>TRBV28|TRBD1
CASSLEQGSITEAFF
>TRBV6-1|TRBD1
CASSEGQGRTEAFF
>TRBV7-9|TRBD2
CASSPRTSGPPMAKNIQYF
>TRBV30|TRBD1
CAWGVARQGIEKLFF
>TRBV5-4|NA
CASSLANYEQYF
>TRBV29-1|TRBD2
CSVETSGNSYEQYF
>TRBV5-6|NA
CASSIKAGTQFEAFF
>TRBV30|TRBD2
CAWAISGSNEQFF
>TRBV4-1|NA
CASSQDNPWTDRNTIYF
>TRBV19|NA
CASSSIDRLGYGYTF
>TRBV7-9|NA
CASSFDPGHRYTF
>TRBV5-5|NA
CASSLQGSTGTEAFF
>TRBV6-5|NA
CASSAGLYNREQFF
>TRBV5-4|NA
CASSFSRQRETQYF
>TRBV6-5|TRBD2
CASSYSISGGYNEQFF
>TRBV5-5|TRBD1
CASTLYPGQNQPQHF
>TRBV29-1|NA
CSVEDPGTDTQYF
>TRBV2|NA
CASSVWPSSYNEQFF
>TRBV5-4|TRBD1
CASSTGTEMNTEAFF
>TRBV10-2|TRBD1
CASSDVDRGPPEAFF
>TRBV27|NA
CASKFRRRETGELFF
>TRBV6-1|TRBD2
CASSENKREADTQYF
>TRBV19|NA
CASSTGVRETQYF